This T cell receptor beta chain emerged from a study of T cell responses to AZD1222 COVID-19 vaccine. General observations from the study: Reportedly, close to half of spike-specific TCRs are directed against unmutated variant regions.

Clones were read by immunoSEQ multiplex PCR, and TCRdb kept only the in-frame ones, dropping some. The table shows some 140,000 clones, with about 91% occurring only once. V gave up 0 bases and J gave up 7 bases, with 15 bases separating them. Germline CDR1 and CDR2: GTSNPN and SVGIG (reference sequence). There are 15 residues in the CDR3. Turning to this clone: Its antigen is currently unknown.

The sequencing used peripheral blood, collected on day 0 of AZD1222 vaccination. The receptor was derived from an adult in good health. The rearrangement uses TRBV30 and TRBJ2-2, with D unclear. The CDR3 here is CAWSVPGNDNGELFF. CDR3 bases: TGTGCCTGGAGTGTCCCAGGCAATGACAACGGGGAGCTGTTTTTT.